The 2 T cell receptor beta chains reported below all come from one sample, sequenced in a study of blood T cell repertoires in COVID-19. The data were produced by immunoSEQ multiplex PCR, yet TCRdb's version contains in-frame clones alone and is incomplete. The sample lists more than 90,000 clones; under 90% were seen once. The sample was peripheral blood. The receptor set was obtained from a human donor in a cohort sampled during active COVID-19.

V and J are TRBV3-1 (or the pseudogene TRBV3-2) and TRBJ1-6, with a weak D call TRBD1 (6 bases). The CDR3 is made up of 15 amino acids. V was cut by 1 base and J by 7 bases, with 11 bases left in between. Germline V CDR1 and CDR2: LGHDT, YNNKEL (reference sequence). The CDR3 spells CASSQVGQGNSPLHF. CDR3 DNA: TGTGCCAGCAGCCAAGTGGGTCAGGGGAATTCACCCCTCCACTTT.

This chain uses TRBV2 with TRBJ1-1, with 12 bases matching TRBD1. Unmatched junction bases numbered 16, after V lost 6 bases and J lost 8 bases. This CDR3 comprises 17 residues. Germline loops: CDR1 SNHLY, CDR2 FYNNEI. CDR3: CASSIPGQGARGSEAFF. Written as DNA, the CDR3 is TGTGCCAGCAGCATACCGGGACAGGGGGCCCGAGGCTCCGAAGCTTTCTTT. The complete variable domain, with remaining parts taken from reference TRBV2 and TRBJ1-1, reads EPEVTQTPSHQVTQMGQEVILRCVPISNHLYFYWYRQILGQKVEFLVSFYNNEISEKSEIFDDQFSVERPDGSNFTLKIRSTKLEDSAMYFCASSIPGQGARGSEAFFGQGTRLTVV.